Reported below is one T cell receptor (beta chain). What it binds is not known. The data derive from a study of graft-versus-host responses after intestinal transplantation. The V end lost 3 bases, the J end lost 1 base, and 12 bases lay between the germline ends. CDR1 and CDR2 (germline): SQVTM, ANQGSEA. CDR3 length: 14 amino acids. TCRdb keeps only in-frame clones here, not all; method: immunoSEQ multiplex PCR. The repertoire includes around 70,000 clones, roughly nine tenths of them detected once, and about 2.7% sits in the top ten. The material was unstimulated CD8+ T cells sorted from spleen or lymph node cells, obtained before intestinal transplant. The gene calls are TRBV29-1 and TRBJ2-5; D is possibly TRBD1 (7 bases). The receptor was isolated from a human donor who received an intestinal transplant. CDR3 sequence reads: CSVEGRGVQETQYF. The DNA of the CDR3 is TGCAGCGTTGAGGGCAGGGGGGTCCAAGAGACCCAGTACTTC.